One and the same sample provided the 32 T cell receptor beta chains below, sequenced in a study of blood T cell repertoires in COVID-19. TCRdb keeps only in-frame clones here, not all; method: immunoSEQ multiplex PCR. The sample lists about 73,000 clones; over 70% were seen once. Input material: peripheral blood. These receptors originate from a man older than 75 with active or convalescent COVID-19.

The J gene is TRBJ1-5, the V gene TRBV19, with a weak D call TRBD1 (6 bases). This CDR3 region has 15 residues. The germline V and J ends were trimmed by 3 bases and 0 bases, with 9 bases remaining between them. Germline CDR1 and CDR2: LNHDA and SQIVND (reference sequence). CDR3: CASSIGGASNQPQHF. CDR3 coding DNA: TGTGCCAGTAGTATCGGGGGGGCTAGCAATCAGCCCCAGCATTTT.

This chain connects TRBV15 to TRBJ1-5; D perhaps matches TRBD1 (5 bases). Trimming left V 4 bases short and J 6 bases short, with 10 bases between. The germline CDR1 and CDR2 sequences are LNHNV and YYDKDF (reference sequence). The CDR3 spans 13 residues. The CDR3, as DNA: TGTGCCACCAGCACCGAAGGGGTTCAGCCCCAGCATTTT. Residues: CATSTEGVQPQHF. The full variable domain, its missing parts supplied by reference TRBV15 and TRBJ1-5, is DAMVIQNPRYQVTQFGKPVTLSCSQTLNHNVMYWYQQKSSQAPKLLFHYYDKDFNNEADTPDNFQSRRPNTSFCFLDIRSPGLGDTAMYLCATSTEGVQPQHFGDGTRLSIL.

The V and J genes are TRBV5-1 and TRBJ2-1, with 10 nucleotides matching TRBD2. V gave up 0 bases and J gave up 6 bases; unmatched junction bases: 9. Germline loops: CDR1 SGHRS, CDR2 YFSETQ. The CDR3 runs 17 residues. This CDR3 is CASSLAFSGGAINEQFF. The CDR3 region has the DNA TGCGCCAGCAGCTTGGCCTTCAGCGGGGGGGCAATCAATGAGCAGTTCTTC.

This clone was detected only a few times. The V gene is TRBV28, the J gene TRBJ1-2; 12 positions match TRBD1. Germline CDR1 and CDR2: MDHEN and SYDVKM. The CDR3 covers 17 residues. After removal of 7 bases from V and 5 bases from J, the junction contained 14 bases not matched to a gene. CDR3 amino acids: CASTTGGQGAPAYGYTF. The CDR3 nucleotides read TGTGCCAGCACAACCGGGGGACAGGGGGCGCCGGCATATGGCTACACCTTC.

The chain has TRBV27 and TRBJ1-4; D not resolved. The germline V gene has CDR1 MNHEY and CDR2 SMNVEV (reference sequence). There are 14 residues in the CDR3. The V end lost 2 bases, the J end lost 8 bases, and 12 bases lay between the germline ends. The CDR3 loop reads CASSLKFPREKLFF. CDR3 DNA sequence: TGTGCCAGCAGTTTAAAATTCCCTAGGGAAAAACTGTTTTTT.

The chain joins TRBV25-1 to TRBJ1-4; 7 bases line up with TRBD1. V shed 0 bases and J 4 bases; nucleotides not matched to a gene: 5. Looked up from germline, CDR1 is MGHDK and CDR2 is SYGVNS. The CDR3 is 16 residues long. CDR3 residues: CASSEYGTASNEKLFF. For the CDR3, the DNA is TGTGCCAGCAGTGAATATGGGACAGCGAGTAATGAAAAACTGTTTTTT.

This chain connects TRBV7-2 to TRBJ2-5; TRBD2 is a possible D gene (6 bases). Trimming took off 0 bases at V and 5 bases at J, with 10 bases between the two ends. The CDR3 sequence is 14 residues long. From germline, CDR1 is SGHTA and CDR2 FQGNSA. CDR3 coding DNA: TGTGCCAGCAGCTTAGCGGGTCGGGGGGAGACCCAGTACTTC. Protein: CASSLAGRGETQYF.

The gene calls are TRBV30 and TRBJ2-3, with 10 bases lining up with TRBD2. The CDR3 runs to 14 residues. V shed 5 bases and J 6 bases; nucleotides not matched to a gene: 8. Germline-derived CDR1 and CDR2 are GTSNPN and SVGIG (reference sequence). The CDR3 DNA reads TGTGCCTGGCGTCTACTAGCGGGGTTCGATACGCAGTATTTT. As protein: CAWRLLAGFDTQYF.

The V call is TRBV12-3 or TRBV12-4, the J call TRBJ2-7; TRBD1 might be the D (6 bases). Between the trimmed V and J ends, which lost 3 bases and 6 bases, there was a span of 12 bases. There are 13 residues in the CDR3. CDR3 sequence: CASSFTRGGEQYF. DNA of the CDR3: TGTGCCAGCAGTTTTACCAGGGGCGGCGAGCAGTACTTC.

This chain's CDR3 is CASSHNSGFKNIQYF. The CDR3 nucleotides read TGTGCCAGCAGCCACAACTCAGGGTTCAAAAACATTCAGTACTTC. J is TRBJ2-4 and V is TRBV6-5; maybe TRBD1 (5 bases). The length of the CDR3 is 15 residues. The V gene's germline CDR1 is MNHEY and CDR2 SVGAGI. Between the trimmed V and J ends, which lost 6 bases and 3 bases, there was a span of 15 bases.

This rearrangement joins TRBV7-9 to TRBJ2-4; D is possibly TRBD2 (5 bases). Germline V CDR1 and CDR2: SEHNR, FQNEAQ (reference sequence). V lost 2 bases, J lost 2 bases, and 13 bases lay in between. This CDR3 spans 16 amino acids. The CDR3 coding sequence is TGTGCCAGCAGCTTAATGGTCCCGGGAACCAAAAACATTCAGTACTTC. It specifies CASSLMVPGTKNIQYF. Looking up the rest from reference TRBV7-9 and TRBJ2-4 gives the full variable domain: DTGVSQNPRHKITKRGQNVTFRCDPISEHNRLYWYRQTLGQGPEFLTYFQNEAQLEKSRLLSDRFSAERPKGSFSTLEIQRTEQGDSAMYLCASSLMVPGTKNIQYFGAGTRLSVL.

The chain couples TRBV5-1 to TRBJ2-5; D perhaps matches TRBD2 (5 bases). This CDR3 spans 13 amino acids. Germline CDR1 reads SGHRS; CDR2 reads YFSETQ. V lost 4 bases and J 5 bases, leaving 12 bases between the germline ends. This chain's CDR3 is CASSLRGRETQYF. CDR3 nucleotides: TGCGCCAGCAGCCTCCGGGGTCGGGAGACCCAGTACTTC. Full variable domain (missing parts from reference TRBV5-1 and TRBJ2-5): KAGVTQTPRYLIKTRGQQVTLSCSPISGHRSVSWYQQTPGQGLQFLFEYFSETQRNKGNFPGRFSGRQFSNSRSEMNVSTLELGDSALYLCASSLRGRETQYFGPGTRLLVL.

The gene calls are TRBV11-3 and TRBJ2-1, with 7 positions matching TRBD2. CDR3 length: 16 residues. Looked up from germline, CDR1 is SGHNT and CDR2 is YENEEA. With 2 bases clipped from V and 6 bases from J, the junction kept 10 bases outside the gene matches. The CDR3 nucleotides read TGTGCCAGCAGCTTATCTTCGACGGGAGGTGGCAATGAGCAGTTCTTC. Translated: CASSLSSTGGGNEQFF. The entire variable domain, with the rest obtained from reference TRBV11-3 and TRBJ2-1, is as follows: EAGVVQSPRYKIIEKKQPVAFWCNPISGHNTLYWYLQNLGQGPELLIRYENEEAVDDSQLPKDRFSAERLKGVDSTLKIQPAELGDSAVYLCASSLSSTGGGNEQFFGPGTRLTVL.

The CDR3 loop is CASSSNRGSNQPQHF. Here the CDR3 DNA reads TGTGCCAGTAGTTCCAACAGGGGAAGCAATCAGCCCCAGCATTTT. V usage is TRBV19 and J usage is TRBJ1-5; 7 nucleotides agree with TRBD1. The germline V gene encodes CDR1 LNHDA and CDR2 SQIVND (reference sequence). The V segment lost 5 bases and the J segment 1 base; nucleotides outside the gene matches: 5. The CDR3 is 15 residues long.

This clone appeared once. The J gene is TRBJ1-5, the V gene TRBV18; a weak D match, TRBD1 (5 bases). Trimming pared 3 bases from V and 7 bases from J, leaving 13 bases between. The CDR3 runs 14 residues. CDR1 KGHSH and CDR2 LQKENI come from the germline V gene. Written as DNA, the CDR3 is TGTGCCAGCTCACCGGGGGAGGGTGGGCAGCCCCAGCATTTT. This codes for CASSPGEGGQPQHF.

The chain employs TRBV6-1 and TRBJ2-3; 10 bases are shared with TRBD2. This CDR3 contains 16 residues. Germline V gene lookup returns CDR1 MNHNS and CDR2 SASEGT. The V segment lost 4 bases and the J segment 1 base; nucleotides outside the gene matches: 5. In DNA form, the CDR3 reads TGTGCCAGCAGTGCCGAACTAGCGGGACGCACAGATACGCAGTATTTT. As protein: CASSAELAGRTDTQYF.

A single count supports this clone. The V gene is TRBV20-1, the J gene TRBJ2-1; D not certain. The length of the CDR3 is 13 residues. Germline V gene lookup returns CDR1 DFQATT and CDR2 SNEGSKA (reference sequence). Trimming removed 3 bases from V and 7 bases from J, with 13 bases in between. CDR3 nucleotide sequence: TGCAGTGCTAGTTGGCAGACACCGAATGAGCAGTTCTTC. It yields the protein CSASWQTPNEQFF.

The chain links TRBV6-2 or TRBV6-3 to TRBJ2-1; 11 bases are shared with TRBD2. This CDR3 has 17 residues. In germline, CDR1 is MNHEY, CDR2 SVGEGT. The V and J ends lost 2 bases and 1 base, in that order; junction bases with no gene match: 4. CDR3 sequence: CASSYPGLAGSYNEQFF. In DNA form, the CDR3 reads TGTGCCAGCAGTTACCCCGGACTAGCGGGTTCCTACAATGAGCAGTTCTTC.

This CDR3 reads CASSPRGGGASYNEQFF. CDR3 DNA sequence: TGCGCCAGCAGCCCAAGGGGCGGGGGGGCCTCCTACAATGAGCAGTTCTTC. The J gene is TRBJ2-1, the V gene TRBV4-1; 9 nucleotides agree with TRBD2. This CDR3 contains 17 residues. Unmatched junction bases numbered 7, after V lost 4 bases and J lost 0 bases. Germline V gives CDR1 MGHRA, CDR2 YSYEKL.

This rearrangement joins TRBV7-9 to TRBJ2-2; perhaps TRBD2 as D (6 bases). CDR1 and CDR2 from the germline V gene are SEHNR and FQNEAQ (reference sequence). The length of the CDR3 is 13 residues. Deletions cut 11 bases from V and 4 bases from J, with 14 bases between. CDR3 residues: CAALGGFTGELFF. CDR3 bases: TGTGCCGCTCTCGGAGGGTTCACCGGGGAGCTGTTTTTT.

Here the CDR3 reads CASSIGEGTYPYEQYF. CDR3 DNA sequence: TGTGCCAGTAGTATTGGGGAGGGGACATACCCTTACGAGCAGTACTTC. This chain connects TRBV19 to TRBJ2-7, with D maybe TRBD2 (7 bases). The CDR3 extends over 16 amino acids. Trimming left V 3 bases short and J 4 bases short, with 19 bases between. Germline V gene data show CDR1 as LNHDA and CDR2 as SQIVND (reference sequence).

The V and J genes are TRBV20-1 and TRBJ2-3; 9 nucleotides match TRBD2. V shed 3 bases and J 0 bases; nucleotides not matched to a gene: 10. CDR3 length: 17 residues. The germline V gene encodes CDR1 DFQATT and CDR2 SNEGSKA (reference sequence). The CDR3 region has the DNA TGCAGTGCTAGTTGGCGGGAGGGCCGGCCGAGCACAGATACGCAGTATTTT. As protein: CSASWREGRPSTDTQYF.

This chain connects TRBV28 to TRBJ1-1; D is uncertain. CDR1 is MDHEN and CDR2 is SYDVKM in the germline V gene. This CDR3 contains 13 residues. Trimming took 6 bases from V and 1 from J, leaving 9 bases between them. The CDR3 DNA reads TGTGCCAGCAGCACGCAGAAGAACACTGAAGCTTTCTTT. It specifies CASSTQKNTEAFF.

This clone appeared a single time. The rearrangement links TRBV7-2 to TRBJ2-7, with D possibly TRBD1 on 5 matching bases. The V end was cut by 1 base, the J end by 6 bases, with 13 bases between. The CDR3 is made up of 14 amino acids. Germline loops: CDR1 SGHTA, CDR2 FQGNSA. CDR3: CASSLGRRRGEQYF. The CDR3 nucleotides read TGTGCCAGCAGCTTAGGGCGGCGAAGGGGCGAGCAGTACTTC.

In this sample, this clone turned up once. The chain combines TRBV30 with TRBJ2-2; a weak D match, TRBD1 (5 bases). V was trimmed by 0 bases and J by 0 bases, leaving 11 bases between them. The CDR3 has 16 amino acids. Germline CDR1 and CDR2: GTSNPN and SVGIG (reference sequence). CDR3 nucleotides: TGTGCCTGGAGTGTAGGGGTACTAACGAACACCGGGGAGCTGTTTTTT. This translates into CAWSVGVLTNTGELFF.

V and J are TRBV5-1 and TRBJ2-1, with D maybe TRBD2 (6 bases). V was shortened by 0 bases and J by 4 bases, with 8 bases between the two germline ends. The CDR3 sequence is 14 residues long. Germline assignment: CDR1 SGHRS and CDR2 YFSETQ. The CDR3 nucleotides are TGCGCCAGCAGCTTGGGGGACTTATACAATGAGCAGTTCTTC. It codes for CASSLGDLYNEQFF.

The chain uses TRBV11-3 and TRBJ1-1; D is undetermined. Trimming stripped 1 base from V and 5 bases from J, with 8 bases between. CDR1 is SGHNT and CDR2 is YENEEA in the germline V gene. This CDR3 has 13 amino acids. CDR3 amino acids: CASSLGQRTEAFF. The CDR3 DNA follows: TGTGCCAGCAGCTTAGGCCAGAGGACTGAAGCTTTCTTT.

V usage is TRBV10-3 and J usage is TRBJ2-3; possible D gene TRBD1, 6 bases. Germline values: CDR1 ENHRY, CDR2 SYGVKD. The CDR3 consists of 14 residues. V gave up 2 bases and J gave up 6 bases, with 12 bases separating them. The CDR3 spells CAISEPAGADTQYF. DNA for the CDR3: TGTGCCATCAGTGAGCCCGCAGGGGCGGATACGCAGTATTTT.

V and J are TRBV5-1 and TRBJ1-4; the match to TRBD1 covers 7 bases. J lost 8 bases, V lost 4 bases, and 5 bases had no gene match. The CDR3 runs 13 residues. The V gene's germline CDR1 is SGHRS and CDR2 YFSETQ. CDR3 amino acids: CASSLGQAEKLFF. DNA for the CDR3: TGCGCCAGCAGCCTTGGACAGGCGGAAAAACTGTTTTTT. The full variable domain, in which reference TRBV5-1 and TRBJ1-4 provide the parts outside the CDR3, is KAGVTQTPRYLIKTRGQQVTLSCSPISGHRSVSWYQQTPGQGLQFLFEYFSETQRNKGNFPGRFSGRQFSNSRSEMNVSTLELGDSALYLCASSLGQAEKLFFGSGTQLSVL.

Here the CDR3 DNA reads TGTGCCAGCAGTGGGTCGACAGGGGGTATCACTGAAGCTTTCTTT. Amino acid sequence: CASSGSTGGITEAFF. This rearrangement joins TRBV28 to TRBJ1-1; 9 positions match TRBD1. The CDR3 contains 15 residues. Germline loops: CDR1 MDHEN, CDR2 SYDVKM. V lost 5 bases, J lost 4 bases, and 8 bases stayed unmatched.

This clone was recorded a few times. This chain uses TRBV7-9 with TRBJ1-1; tentative D call: TRBD1 (6 bases). Looked up from germline, CDR1 is SEHNR and CDR2 is FQNEAQ (reference sequence). Trimming removed 4 bases at V and 3 bases at J, with 12 bases between. This CDR3 has 14 amino acids. The CDR3 nucleotides are TGTGCCAGCAGCTATAGGACAGACTACACTGAAGCTTTCTTT. Translated, it gives CASSYRTDYTEAFF.

For the CDR3, the DNA is TGCGCCAGCAGCCTTAGGACAGGGAGTCGGAACGAGCAGTACTTC. Its translation: CASSLRTGSRNEQYF. The V call is TRBV5-1, the J call TRBJ2-7; 8 bases fit TRBD1. V shed 4 bases, J shed 5 bases, and the junction held 11 bases outside the gene matches. The CDR3 loop spans 15 amino acids. From germline, CDR1 is SGHRS and CDR2 YFSETQ.